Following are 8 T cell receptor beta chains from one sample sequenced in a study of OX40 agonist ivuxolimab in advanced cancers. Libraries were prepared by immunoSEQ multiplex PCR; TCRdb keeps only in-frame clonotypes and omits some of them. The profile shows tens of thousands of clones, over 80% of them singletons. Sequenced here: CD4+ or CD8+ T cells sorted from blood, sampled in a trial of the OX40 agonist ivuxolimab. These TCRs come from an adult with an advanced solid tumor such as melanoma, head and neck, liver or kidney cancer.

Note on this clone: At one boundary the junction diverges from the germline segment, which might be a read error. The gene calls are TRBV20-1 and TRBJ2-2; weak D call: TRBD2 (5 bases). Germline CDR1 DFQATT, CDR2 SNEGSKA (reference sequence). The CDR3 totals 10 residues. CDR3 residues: CSVRPRGAVF. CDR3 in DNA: TGCAGTGTCCGACCCCGGGGAGCTGTTTTT.

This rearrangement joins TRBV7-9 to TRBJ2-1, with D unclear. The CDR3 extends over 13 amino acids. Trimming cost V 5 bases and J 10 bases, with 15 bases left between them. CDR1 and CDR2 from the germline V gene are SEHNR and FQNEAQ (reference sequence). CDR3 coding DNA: TGTGCCAGCAGCCCCAGTTCGGGTAGAGAGCAGTTCTTC. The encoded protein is CASSPSSGREQFF.

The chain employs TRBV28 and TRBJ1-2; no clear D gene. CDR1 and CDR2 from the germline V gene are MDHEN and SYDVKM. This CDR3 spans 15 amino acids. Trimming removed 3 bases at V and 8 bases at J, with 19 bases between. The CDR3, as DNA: TGTGCCAGCAGTTTCCCAGCTAAAGACGCTGTGGGCTACACCTTC. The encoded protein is CASSFPAKDAVGYTF.

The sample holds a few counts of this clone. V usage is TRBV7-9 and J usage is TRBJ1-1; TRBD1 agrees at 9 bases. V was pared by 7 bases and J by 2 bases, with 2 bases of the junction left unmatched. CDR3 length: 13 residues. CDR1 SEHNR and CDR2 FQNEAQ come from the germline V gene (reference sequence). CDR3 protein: CASTTGGNTEAFF. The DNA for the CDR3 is TGTGCCAGCACGACAGGGGGAAACACTGAAGCTTTCTTT. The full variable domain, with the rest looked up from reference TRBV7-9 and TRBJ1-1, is DTGVSQNPRHKITKRGQNVTFRCDPISEHNRLYWYRQTLGQGPEFLTYFQNEAQLEKSRLLSDRFSAERPKGSFSTLEIQRTEQGDSAMYLCASTTGGNTEAFFGQGTRLTVV.

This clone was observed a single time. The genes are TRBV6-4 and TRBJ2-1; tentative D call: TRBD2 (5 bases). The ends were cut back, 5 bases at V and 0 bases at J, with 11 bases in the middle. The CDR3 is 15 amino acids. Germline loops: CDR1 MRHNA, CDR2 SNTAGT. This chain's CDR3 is CASSRSSSSYNEQFF. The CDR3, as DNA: TGTGCCAGCAGTCGGTCTAGCAGCTCCTACAATGAGCAGTTCTTC.

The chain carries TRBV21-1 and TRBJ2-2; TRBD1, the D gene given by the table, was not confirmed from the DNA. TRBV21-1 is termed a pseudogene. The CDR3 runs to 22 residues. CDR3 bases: TGTGCCAGCAGCAAAGGTAGGTCTATTCAGGGGGATTCTCGGTTGGACACCGGGGAGCTGTTTTTT. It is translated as CASSKGRSIQGDSRLDTGELFF.

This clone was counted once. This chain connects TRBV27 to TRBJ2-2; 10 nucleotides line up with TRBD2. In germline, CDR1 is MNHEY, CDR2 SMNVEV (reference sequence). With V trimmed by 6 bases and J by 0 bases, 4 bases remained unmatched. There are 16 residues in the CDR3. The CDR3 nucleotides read TGTGCCAGCAGACCGAGCGGGAGGGCGAACACCGGGGAGCTGTTTTTT. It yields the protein CASRPSGRANTGELFF.

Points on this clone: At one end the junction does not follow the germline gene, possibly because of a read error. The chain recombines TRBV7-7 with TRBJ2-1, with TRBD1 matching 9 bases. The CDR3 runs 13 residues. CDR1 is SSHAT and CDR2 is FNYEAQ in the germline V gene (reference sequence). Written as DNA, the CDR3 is TGTGCTAGCAGCTTCACAGGGGGCGGTGAGCAGTTCTTC. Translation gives CASSFTGGGEQFF. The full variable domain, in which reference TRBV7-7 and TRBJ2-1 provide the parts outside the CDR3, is GAGVSQSPRYKVTKRGQDVTLRCDPISSHATLYWYQQALGQGPEFLTYFNYEAQPDKSGLPSDRFSAERPEGSISTLTIQRTEQRDSAMYRCASSFTGGGEQFFGPGTRLTVL.